The rows below give T cell receptor beta chains drawn from one sample of a study of blood T cell repertoires in COVID-19. Produced via immunoSEQ multiplex PCR; TCRdb's table is partial and in-frame only. This sample yields some 300,000 clones, of which about nine tenths are seen a single time; roughly 2.9% belongs to the top ten. Sequenced material: PBMCs or T cells enriched from blood (not recorded which). The receptor source for this set is a woman aged 45-65 years who had been exposed to COVID-19. The CDR3 runs from the conserved cysteine through the conserved F or W. The size field is filled for only some rows; it gives once, few, many or a size class.

j_call | clone_size | cdr3_length | v_call | cdr3_aa
TRBJ1-4 | . | 14 | TRBV28 | CASSLDRGNEKLFF
TRBJ1-5 | . | 15 | TRBV4-2 | CASSQDSQGNQPQHF
TRBJ1-1 | few | 11 | TRBV12-3/TRBV12-4 | CATKGVSEAFF
TRBJ1-1 | . | 13 | TRBV6-5 | CASTTVTNTEAFF
TRBJ2-6 | . | 16 | TRBV19 | CASSTRLISGANVLTF
TRBJ2-1 | few | 14 | TRBV7-2 | CASSLRFTGNEQFF
TRBJ1-2 | . | 13 | TRBV3-1/TRBV3-2 | CASSPGDTMGYTF
TRBJ1-2 | . | 16 | TRBV19 | CASTNPRTGGGSGYTF
TRBJ2-3 | . | 16 | TRBV2 | CASSASSGLVKDTQYF
TRBJ1-2 | . | 13 | TRBV6-5 | CASSLGVNYGYTF
TRBJ1-2 | . | 16 | TRBV19 | CASSSHRDRANYGYTF
TRBJ2-7 | . | 17 | TRBV7-6 | CASSFESGGHLLNEQYF
TRBJ1-1 | . | 14 | TRBV18 | CASSPLQENTEAFF
TRBJ1-5 | once | 14 | TRBV2 | CASSRGQSNQPQHF
TRBJ2-3 | . | 17 | TRBV4-1 | CASSQDPERGAGYTQYF
TRBJ1-3 | . | 16 | TRBV25-1 | CASSELAVSSGNTIYF
TRBJ1-4 | . | 14 | TRBV28 | CASRSVGAGEKLFF
TRBJ1-2 | . | 13 | TRBV5-4 | CASSYRGTNGYTF